The clone carrying this TCR beta chain was observed many times. Its antigen is as yet unknown. This specimen comes from a study of T cells after yellow fever vaccination. Study overall: Each low-cell-number fraction was prepared by means of SMART-Seq v4 Ultra Low Input.

Study outcomes and limitations: The CD4 and CD8 compartments had a small share of their clonotypes in common.

TCRdb recomputed calls from the 5' RACE reads with MiXCR, one row per CDR3 protein. The table includes 620,000 or so distinct CDR3 sequences, around a sixth detected once. The source was PBMCs, collected 5 days after the first yellow fever vaccination. The receptor was isolated from a man aged 18 to 30 who received the YFV17D yellow fever vaccine.

CDR3 DNA sequence: TGTGCCAGCAGCTTAGCGCTAGCTGGACCACCCCTCCACTTT. As protein: CASSLALAGPPLHF. The chain recombines TRBV7-2 with TRBJ1-6; the D is unclear. CDR1 and CDR2 from the germline V gene are SGHTA and FQGNSA. This CDR3 has 14 amino acids. Trimming removed 0 bases at V and 11 bases at J, with 11 bases between.